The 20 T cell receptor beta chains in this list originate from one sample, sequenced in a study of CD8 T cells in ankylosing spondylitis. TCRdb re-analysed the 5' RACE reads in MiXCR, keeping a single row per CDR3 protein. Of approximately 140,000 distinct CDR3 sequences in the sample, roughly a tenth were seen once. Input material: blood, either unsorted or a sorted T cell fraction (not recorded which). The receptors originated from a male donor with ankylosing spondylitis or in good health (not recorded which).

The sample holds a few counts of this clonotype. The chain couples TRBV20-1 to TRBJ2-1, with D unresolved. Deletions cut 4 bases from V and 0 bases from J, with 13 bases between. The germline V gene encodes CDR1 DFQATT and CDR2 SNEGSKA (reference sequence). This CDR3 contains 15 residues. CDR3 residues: CSAKDLRPSYNEQFF. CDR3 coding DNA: TGCAGTGCTAAAGATCTGAGACCCTCCTACAATGAGCAGTTCTTC.

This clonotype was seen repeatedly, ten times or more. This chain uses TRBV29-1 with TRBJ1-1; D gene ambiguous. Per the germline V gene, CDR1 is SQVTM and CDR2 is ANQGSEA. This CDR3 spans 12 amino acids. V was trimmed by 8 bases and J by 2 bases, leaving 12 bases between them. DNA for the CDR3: TGCAGCTTTGGGTTTGTCAACACTGAAGCTTTCTTT. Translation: CSFGFVNTEAFF.

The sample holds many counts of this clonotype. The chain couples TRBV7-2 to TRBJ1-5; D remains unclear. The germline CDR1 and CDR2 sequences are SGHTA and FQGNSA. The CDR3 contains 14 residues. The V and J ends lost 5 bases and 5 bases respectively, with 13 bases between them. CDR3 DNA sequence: TGTGCCAGCAGCCCTACGGCAGGTTATCAGCCCCAGCATTTT. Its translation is CASSPTAGYQPQHF.

CDR3 residues: CAGTGGPGETQYF. As DNA, the CDR3 is TGTGCCGGGACAGGGGGCCCTGGAGAGACCCAGTACTTC. V gene TRBV25-1 combines with J gene TRBJ2-5, with TRBD1 matching 12 bases. Germline values: CDR1 MGHDK, CDR2 SYGVNS. Trimming took 11 bases from V and 4 from J; bases not matched to a gene: 5. The CDR3 is 13 amino acids.

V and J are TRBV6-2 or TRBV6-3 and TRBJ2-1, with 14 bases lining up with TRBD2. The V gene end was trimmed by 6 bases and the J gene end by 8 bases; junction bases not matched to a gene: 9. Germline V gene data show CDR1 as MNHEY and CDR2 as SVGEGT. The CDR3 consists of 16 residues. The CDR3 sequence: CASSFGTSGSRYEQFF. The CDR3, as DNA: TGTGCCAGCAGCTTCGGGACTAGCGGGAGTCGGTATGAGCAGTTCTTC.

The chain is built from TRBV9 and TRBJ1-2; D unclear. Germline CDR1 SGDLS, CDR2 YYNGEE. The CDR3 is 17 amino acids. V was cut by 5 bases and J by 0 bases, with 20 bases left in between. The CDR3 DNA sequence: TGTGCCAGCAGGTCGTTATTTGGAACAGCCGCTAACTATGGCTACACCTTC. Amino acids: CASRSLFGTAANYGYTF.

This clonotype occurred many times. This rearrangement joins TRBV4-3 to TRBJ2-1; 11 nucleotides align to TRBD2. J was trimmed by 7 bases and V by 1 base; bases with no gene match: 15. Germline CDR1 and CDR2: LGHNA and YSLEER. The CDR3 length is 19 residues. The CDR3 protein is CASSQGLAGGVLGSNEQFF. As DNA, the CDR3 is TGCGCCAGCAGCCAAGGGCTAGCGGGAGGAGTCCTAGGGAGTAATGAGCAGTTCTTC.

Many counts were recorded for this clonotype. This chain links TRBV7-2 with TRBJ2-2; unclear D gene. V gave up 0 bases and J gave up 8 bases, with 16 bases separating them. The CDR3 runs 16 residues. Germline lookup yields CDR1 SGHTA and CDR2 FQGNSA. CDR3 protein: CASSLAPLGLGGELFF. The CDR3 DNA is TGTGCCAGCAGCTTAGCACCCCTGGGCCTTGGGGGGGAGCTGTTTTTT.

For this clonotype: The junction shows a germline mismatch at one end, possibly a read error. The CDR3 DNA reads TGTGCCACCAGCCTACGACCGGGACAGGGAATGAACACTGAAGCTTTCTTT. This codes for CATSLRPGQGMNTEAFF. The genes are TRBV5-4 and TRBJ1-1; TRBD1 aligns across 9 bases. This CDR3 is 17 amino acids long. Germline V gives CDR1 SGHNT, CDR2 YYREEE (reference sequence). Using reference TRBV5-4 and TRBJ1-1 for the parts outside the CDR3, the full variable domain is ETGVTQSPTHLIKTRGQQVTLRCSSQSGHNTVSWYQQALGQGPQFIFQYYREEENGRGNFPPRFSGLQFPNYSSELNVNALELDDSALYLCATSLRPGQGMNTEAFFGQGTRLTVV.

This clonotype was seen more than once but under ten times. The CDR3 DNA reads as TGTGCCAGCACCGTCCCGGGACTAGCGGGAGTCCGTGAGCAGTACTTC. Encoded protein: CASTVPGLAGVREQYF. The rearrangement uses TRBV2 and TRBJ2-7, with 14 bases lining up with TRBD2. J gave up 7 bases and V 7 bases, and 12 bases lay outside the gene matches. Germline CDR1 and CDR2: SNHLY and FYNNEI. The CDR3 length is 16 residues.

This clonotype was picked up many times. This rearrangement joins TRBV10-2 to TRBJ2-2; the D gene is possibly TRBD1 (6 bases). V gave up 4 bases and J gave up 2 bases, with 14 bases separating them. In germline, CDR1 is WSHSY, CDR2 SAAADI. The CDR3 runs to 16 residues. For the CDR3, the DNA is TGCGCCAGCAGTGGGTCCGGGACAAAAAACACCGGGGAGCTGTTTTTT. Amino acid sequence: CASSGSGTKNTGELFF.

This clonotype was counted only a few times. CDR3 region: CASSGIRDSTYEQYF. The CDR3 coding sequence is TGTGCCAGCAGTGGGATCCGGGACTCGACCTACGAGCAGTACTTC. The chain couples TRBV25-1 to TRBJ2-7; D may be TRBD2 (6 bases). The CDR3 runs to 15 residues. Trimming removed 4 bases at V and 2 bases at J, with 15 bases between. Germline-derived CDR1 and CDR2 are MGHDK and SYGVNS.

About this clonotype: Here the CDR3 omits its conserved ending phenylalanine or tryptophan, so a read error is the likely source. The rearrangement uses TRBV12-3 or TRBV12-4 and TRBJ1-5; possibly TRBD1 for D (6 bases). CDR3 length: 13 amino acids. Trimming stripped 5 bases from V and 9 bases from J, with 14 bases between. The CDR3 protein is CASSLGAPGPQHL. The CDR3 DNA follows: TGTGCCAGCAGTCTGGGGGCCCCGGGGCCCCAGCATTTG.

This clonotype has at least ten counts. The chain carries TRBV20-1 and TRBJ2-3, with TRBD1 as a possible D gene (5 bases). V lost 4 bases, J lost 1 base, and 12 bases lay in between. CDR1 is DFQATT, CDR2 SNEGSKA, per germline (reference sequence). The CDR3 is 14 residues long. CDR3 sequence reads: CSAIQGVGTDTQYF. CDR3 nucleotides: TGCAGTGCTATCCAGGGTGTAGGCACAGATACGCAGTATTTT.

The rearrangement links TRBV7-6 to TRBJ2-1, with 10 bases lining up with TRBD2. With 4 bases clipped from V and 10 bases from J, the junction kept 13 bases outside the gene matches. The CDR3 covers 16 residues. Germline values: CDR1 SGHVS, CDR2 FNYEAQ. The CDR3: CASSSKGAGGPEEQFF. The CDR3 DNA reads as TGTGCCAGCAGCTCGAAAGGAGCGGGAGGGCCAGAAGAGCAGTTCTTC.

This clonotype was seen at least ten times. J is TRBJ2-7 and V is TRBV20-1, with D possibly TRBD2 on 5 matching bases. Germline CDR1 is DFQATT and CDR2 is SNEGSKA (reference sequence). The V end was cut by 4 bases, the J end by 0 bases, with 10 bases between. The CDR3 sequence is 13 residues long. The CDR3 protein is CSATYRDSYEQYF. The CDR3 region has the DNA TGCAGTGCTACCTACCGGGACTCCTACGAGCAGTACTTC.

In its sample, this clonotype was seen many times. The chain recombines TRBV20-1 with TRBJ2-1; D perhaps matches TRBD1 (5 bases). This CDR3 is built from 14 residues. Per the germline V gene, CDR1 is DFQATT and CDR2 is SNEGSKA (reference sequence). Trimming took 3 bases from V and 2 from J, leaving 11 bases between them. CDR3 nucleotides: TGCAGTGCTAGCTGGGGCCCCCCCTACAATGAGCAGTTCTTC. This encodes CSASWGPPYNEQFF.

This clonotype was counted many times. The DNA of the CDR3 is TGCAGTGCTAGAGTGGCAGGGGGCCATCCCAGCTCCTACAATGAGCAGTTCTTC. Its translation is CSARVAGGHPSSYNEQFF. The chain has TRBV20-1 and TRBJ2-1; the match to TRBD1 covers 8 bases. Germline V CDR1 and CDR2: DFQATT, SNEGSKA (reference sequence). The V segment lost 1 base and the J segment 0 bases; nucleotides outside the gene matches: 11. The CDR3 is 18 residues long.

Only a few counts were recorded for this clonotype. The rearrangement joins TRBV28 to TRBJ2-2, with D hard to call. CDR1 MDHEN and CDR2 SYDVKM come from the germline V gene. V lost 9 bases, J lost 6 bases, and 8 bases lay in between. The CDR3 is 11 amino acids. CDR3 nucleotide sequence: TGTGCCAGTGAAAGGTCCGGGGAGCTGTTTTTT. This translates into CASERSGELFF.

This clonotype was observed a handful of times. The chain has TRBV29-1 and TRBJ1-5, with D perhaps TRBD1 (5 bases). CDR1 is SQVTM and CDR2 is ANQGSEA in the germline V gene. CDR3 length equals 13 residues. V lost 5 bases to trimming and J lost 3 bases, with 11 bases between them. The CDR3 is CSVLQGTNQPQHF. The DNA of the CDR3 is TGCAGCGTTTTGCAGGGCACCAATCAGCCCCAGCATTTT.